These 20 T cell receptor beta chains originate from one sample sequenced in a study of CD8+CD57+ T cells in acquired aplastic anemia. Genomic DNA served as template for TCR beta VDJ and CDR3 profiling. Each CDR3 protein is one row after TCRdb ran MiXCR on the reads. The sample lists some 190,000 distinct CDR3 sequences; roughly half were seen once. Source material: sorted CD4+, CD8+, or CD8+CD57+ T cells (not recorded which) from PBMCs. The receptors stem from a human donor in good health.

This clonotype was observed many times. The chain recombines TRBV15 with TRBJ2-2; no clear D gene. V lost 1 base to trimming and J lost 0 bases, with 6 bases between them. The CDR3 is made up of 15 amino acids. CDR1 is LNHNV and CDR2 is YYDKDF in the germline V gene (reference sequence). The CDR3: CATSRGSANTGELFF. The CDR3 coding sequence is TGTGCCACCAGCAGAGGGTCAGCGAACACCGGGGAGCTGTTTTTT. Supplemented by reference TRBV15 and TRBJ2-2, the full variable domain reads DAMVIQNPRYQVTQFGKPVTLSCSQTLNHNVMYWYQQKSSQAPKLLFHYYDKDFNNEADTPDNFQSRRPNTSFCFLDIRSPGLGDTAMYLCATSRGSANTGELFFGEGSRLTVL.

This clonotype was found many times. The rearrangement uses TRBV19 and TRBJ2-7; 7 bases fit TRBD1. CDR1 is LNHDA and CDR2 is SQIVND in the germline V gene (reference sequence). The CDR3 totals 14 residues. The V gene end was trimmed by 4 bases and the J gene end by 1 base; junction bases not matched to a gene: 4. CDR3 residues: CASSTDRVSYEQYF. The CDR3 nucleotides read TGTGCCAGTAGTACCGACAGGGTGTCCTACGAGCAGTACTTC.

A few counts support this clonotype. For the CDR3, the DNA is TGCAGTGCCCCGGCTTCGAACACCGGGGAGCTGTTTTTT. Amino acid sequence: CSAPASNTGELFF. This chain links TRBV20-1 with TRBJ2-2, with D unresolved. Between the trimmed V and J ends, which lost 6 bases and 0 bases, there was a span of 8 bases. The V gene's germline CDR1 is DFQATT and CDR2 SNEGSKA (reference sequence). CDR3 length: 13 residues.

V gene TRBV24-1 combines with J gene TRBJ2-3; the D call may be TRBD1 or TRBD2 (5 bases each). The CDR3 extends over 16 amino acids. CDR1 KGHDR and CDR2 SFDVKD come from the germline V gene. Trimming stripped 3 bases from V and 3 bases from J, with 15 bases between. The CDR3 DNA sequence: TGTGCCACCAGTGATCGGACTTCTTCAGGGACAGATACGCAGTATTTT. Amino acids: CATSDRTSSGTDTQYF.

This chain links TRBV4-2 with TRBJ2-3, with TRBD2 identical over 7 bases. With 4 bases clipped from V and 0 bases from J, the junction kept 13 bases outside the gene matches. The germline gives CDR1 LGHNA, CDR2 YNFKEQ. CDR3 size: 18 residues. The CDR3 is CASSPRSLREGSTDTQYF. Here the CDR3 DNA reads TGTGCCAGCAGCCCCCGCTCGCTGAGGGAGGGGAGCACAGATACGCAGTATTTT.

The chain recombines TRBV7-6 with TRBJ2-7; weak D call: TRBD2 (6 bases). V lost 8 bases and J lost 0, with 11 bases in between. The CDR3 loop spans 13 amino acids. Germline lookup yields CDR1 SGHVS and CDR2 FNYEAQ. For the CDR3, the DNA is TGTGCCAGCCTAGCAGCGGGCTCCTACGAGCAGTACTTC. As protein: CASLAAGSYEQYF.

This clonotype is a singleton in its sample. The genes are TRBV2 and TRBJ1-1, with a possible D match to TRBD1 (5 bases). V dropped 1 base and J dropped 3 bases, with 6 bases sitting between them. Per the germline V gene, CDR1 is SNHLY and CDR2 is FYNNEI. This CDR3 is 13 amino acids long. This chain's CDR3 is CASSEDRHTEAFF. CDR3 coding DNA: TGTGCCAGCAGTGAAGACAGGCACACTGAAGCTTTCTTT.

This clonotype was recorded at least ten times. V and J are TRBV5-1 and TRBJ2-5, with 10 bases identical to TRBD1. CDR1 SGHRS and CDR2 YFSETQ come from the germline V gene. V lost 4 bases and J lost 3; bases outside the gene matches: 3. The CDR3 is made up of 14 amino acids. The CDR3 DNA sequence: TGCGCCAGCAGCGTTGGGACAGGGGAAGAGACCCAGTACTTC. This gives the protein CASSVGTGEETQYF.

This clonotype was recorded at least ten times. The CDR3 reads CASSLIEGYEQYF. The CDR3 nucleotides read TGTGCCAGCAGCTTAATTGAGGGGTACGAGCAGTACTTC. The chain has TRBV7-3 and TRBJ2-7, with D perhaps assigned TRBD1 or TRBD2 (5 bases each). Trimming removed 1 base from V and 4 bases from J, with 8 bases in between. CDR3 length equals 13 residues. Germline loops: CDR1 SGHTA, CDR2 FQGTGA.

This clonotype has at least ten counts. One junction end disagrees with the germline gene, perhaps due to a read error. The rearrangement links TRBV20-1 to TRBJ1-3; D is ambiguous. Looked up from germline, CDR1 is DFQATT and CDR2 is SNEGSKA (reference sequence). The CDR3 spans 13 residues. The CDR3 coding sequence is TGCAGTGCTCACCCGGGGATTGGAGACACCATATATTTT. Translation gives CSAHPGIGDTIYF.

About this clonotype: One end of the junction does not line up with germline, which may come from a read error. The chain carries TRBV2 and TRBJ2-1, with 10 nucleotides matching TRBD2. Germline V gives CDR1 SNHLY, CDR2 FYNNEI. The CDR3 runs 13 residues. The CDR3 nucleotides read TGTGCCAGCGGGACTAGCGTCCACAATGAGCAGTGCTTC. Protein sequence: CASGTSVHNEQCF.

The rearrangement links TRBV9 to TRBJ1-4; D is uncertain. Trimming took off 3 bases at V and 2 bases at J, with 2 bases between the two ends. CDR3 length: 12 residues. Germline lookup yields CDR1 SGDLS and CDR2 YYNGEE. The CDR3 spells CASSETNEKLFF. The DNA for the CDR3 is TGTGCCAGCAGCGAGACTAATGAAAAACTGTTTTTT. Full variable domain (missing parts from reference TRBV9 and TRBJ1-4): DSGVTQTPKHLITATGQRVTLRCSPRSGDLSVYWYQQSLDQGLQFLIQYYNGEERAKGNILERFSAQQFPDLHSELNLSSLELGDSALYFCASSETNEKLFFGSGTQLSVL.

This chain uses TRBV15 with TRBJ1-4; D remains unclear. Germline-derived CDR1 and CDR2 are LNHNV and YYDKDF (reference sequence). V lost 3 bases to trimming and J lost 0 bases, with 5 bases between them. This CDR3 contains 14 residues. DNA of the CDR3: TGTGCCACCAGCAGGGATTCAACTAATGAAAAACTGTTTTTT. Amino acid sequence: CATSRDSTNEKLFF.

The chain joins TRBV15 to TRBJ2-7; possible D gene TRBD2, 6 bases. Trimming took off 0 bases at V and 5 bases at J, with 17 bases between the two ends. Germline CDR1 is LNHNV and CDR2 is YYDKDF (reference sequence). The CDR3 runs 16 residues. The CDR3 DNA sequence: TGTGCCACCAGCAGAGATAAATCGGGACTTAATAACGAGCAGTACTTC. Its protein is CATSRDKSGLNNEQYF.

This clonotype came up many times. The chain links TRBV9 to TRBJ2-1, with D hard to call. The CDR3 contains 15 residues. V was shortened by 1 base and J by 9 bases, with 17 bases between the two germline ends. Germline V gene data show CDR1 as SGDLS and CDR2 as YYNGEE. CDR3 amino acids: CASSVSHGPIGEQFF. The CDR3 DNA is TGTGCCAGCAGCGTAAGTCACGGCCCAATCGGTGAGCAGTTCTTC.

This sequence joins TRBV7-9 and TRBJ2-7, with 7 bases identical to TRBD1. Germline loops: CDR1 SEHNR, CDR2 FQNEAQ (reference sequence). V was clipped by 8 bases and J by 0 bases; unmatched bases: 10. The CDR3 length is 15 residues. CDR3 sequence: CASSPTGDSSYEQYF. The CDR3, as DNA: TGTGCCAGCTCGCCCACCGGGGACAGCTCCTACGAGCAGTACTTC.

This clonotype has more than one count but fewer than ten. The chain joins TRBV2 to TRBJ1-5; no clear D. Germline V gene sequence: CDR1 SNHLY, CDR2 FYNNEI. The CDR3 spans 11 residues. With 8 bases removed from V and 4 bases from J, the gap between germline ends came to 6 bases. The CDR3 DNA is TGTGCCAGCGGGGTTAATCAGCCCCAGCATTTT. Translated, it gives CASGVNQPQHF. The variable domain in full, completed from reference TRBV2 and TRBJ1-5, reads EPEVTQTPSHQVTQMGQEVILRCVPISNHLYFYWYRQILGQKVEFLVSFYNNEISEKSEIFDDQFSVERPDGSNFTLKIRSTKLEDSAMYFCASGVNQPQHFGDGTRLSIL.

V is TRBV19 and J is TRBJ1-1, with D perhaps TRBD1 (6 bases). The CDR3 is 14 amino acids. V was cut by 4 bases and J by 10 bases, with 19 bases left in between. Germline assignment: CDR1 LNHDA and CDR2 SQIVND (reference sequence). CDR3 residues: CASSTQSTGGAAFF. CDR3 nucleotides: TGTGCCAGTAGTACCCAATCGACAGGAGGTGCAGCTTTCTTT.

There are many counts of this clonotype. This sequence joins TRBV20-1 and TRBJ2-3; TRBD2 might be the D (5 bases). There are 14 residues in the CDR3. CDR1 DFQATT and CDR2 SNEGSKA come from the germline V gene (reference sequence). Trimming removed 3 bases from V and 3 bases from J, with 13 bases in between. As DNA, the CDR3 is TGCAGTGCTAGTCTCATACTAGAAACAGATACGCAGTATTTT. Translation: CSASLILETDTQYF.

This clonotype was recorded many times. The CDR3 DNA follows: TGTGCCAGCAGCCGCGGCGGCTACGAGCAGTACTTC. Protein product: CASSRGGYEQYF. V usage is TRBV6-5 and J usage is TRBJ2-7; D ambiguous. V gave up 6 bases and J gave up 3 bases, with 9 bases separating them. This CDR3 spans 12 amino acids. Germline V gene data show CDR1 as MNHEY and CDR2 as SVGAGI.